Below are 32 T cell receptor beta chains sequenced from a single sample in a study of breast tumors, draining lymph nodes, adjacent tissues (dated by TCRdb to about 2016). Library preparation used multiplex PCR. The sample was run on an Illumina HiSeq 2000. Clones were called with MiXCR by TCRdb after fastp trimmed the public reads at Q25, and only in-frame beta chains were retained. Rows matching on CDR3 protein sequence are summarized as one entry with the most common DNA and genes. For this sample there are about 17,000 distinct CDR3 sequences; less than 75% appear just once. Roughly a fifth of the sample is in the top ten clones. What was sequenced was tumor-adjacent breast tissue. These TCRs come from a female donor with breast cancer. Some clones in this sample may be carry-over from other donors' samples.

This clonotype was observed a single time. The chain couples TRBV9 to TRBJ2-7, with D possibly being TRBD2 (5 bases). Trimming removed 0 bases at V and 2 bases at J, with 6 bases between. Germline V gives CDR1 SGDLS, CDR2 YYNGEE. This CDR3 has 13 amino acids. The CDR3 region is CASSVDGTYEQYF. DNA of the CDR3: TGTGCCAGCAGCGTAGACGGGACCTACGAGCAGTACTTC. The whole variable domain, remainder taken from reference TRBV9 and TRBJ2-7, is DSGVTQTPKHLITATGQRVTLRCSPRSGDLSVYWYQQSLDQGLQFLIQYYNGEERAKGNILERFSAQQFPDLHSELNLSSLELGDSALYFCASSVDGTYEQYFGPGTRLTVT.

There are many counts of this clonotype. The chain links TRBV5-6 to TRBJ2-1; TRBD2 aligns across 12 bases. The CDR3 runs to 16 residues. Trimming removed 0 bases from V and 9 bases from J; junction bases left unmatched: 7. CDR1 and CDR2 (germline): SGHDT, YYEEEE. CDR3 loop: CASSLGLAGELVEQFF. The CDR3 DNA is TGTGCCAGCAGCTTGGGACTAGCGGGGGAGCTGGTTGAGCAGTTCTTC.

The chain joins TRBV29-1 to TRBJ2-1, with TRBD2 matching 13 bases. The V segment lost 6 bases and the J segment 9 bases; nucleotides outside the gene matches: 11. The CDR3 sequence is 15 residues long. Germline lookup yields CDR1 SQVTM and CDR2 ANQGSEA. This CDR3 reads CSVERRTSGRSEQFF. Here the CDR3 DNA reads TGCAGCGTCGAGAGGAGGACTAGCGGGAGAAGTGAGCAGTTCTTC.

There are a few counts of this clonotype. This sequence joins TRBV9 and TRBJ1-6; D is perhaps TRBD1 (5 bases). The ends were cut back, 4 bases at V and 6 bases at J, with 17 bases in the middle. The CDR3 length is 16 residues. Germline loops: CDR1 SGDLS, CDR2 YYNGEE. CDR3 residues: CASSPGTEGPNSPLHF. CDR3 nucleotide sequence: TGTGCCAGCAGCCCAGGGACGGAGGGACCTAATTCACCCCTCCACTTT.

Only a few counts were recorded for this clonotype. The V and J genes are TRBV20-1 and TRBJ2-7; D not resolved. Germline V lookup: CDR1 DFQATT, CDR2 SNEGSKA (reference sequence). V lost 2 bases and J 4 bases, leaving 12 bases between the germline ends. The CDR3 totals 13 residues. This chain's CDR3 is CSARRLRRYEQYF. CDR3 nucleotides: TGCAGTGCTAGAAGGCTCCGAAGGTACGAGCAGTACTTC.

This clonotype was counted many times. The V call is TRBV6-1, the J call TRBJ2-1; 8 bases line up with TRBD1. CDR1 is MNHNS and CDR2 is SASEGT in the germline V gene. The trim removed 2 bases at V and 4 bases at J, leaving 7 bases unmatched. The CDR3 consists of 16 residues. In nucleotides, the CDR3 is TGTGCCAGCAGTGAATATGGGACAGGAATATACAATGAGCAGTTCTTC. It yields the protein CASSEYGTGIYNEQFF.

This chain uses TRBV14 with TRBJ1-4; TRBD1 is a possible D gene (6 bases). This CDR3 is 15 amino acids long. The germline gives CDR1 SGHDN, CDR2 FVKESK. Trimming stripped 3 bases from V and 8 bases from J, with 16 bases between. The chain's CDR3 is CASSHTGINGEKLFF. For the CDR3, the DNA is TGTGCCAGCAGCCATACAGGGATTAACGGGGAAAAACTGTTTTTT.

In this sample, this clonotype is medium-sized. The gene calls are TRBV5-1 and TRBJ2-3; 14 bases are shared with TRBD2. Germline V gene data show CDR1 as SGHRS and CDR2 as YFSETQ. The CDR3 length is 18 residues. The J segment lost 1 base and the V segment lost 0 bases, leaving 4 bases of the junction unmatched. The CDR3, as DNA: TGCGCCAGCAGCTTGGGACTAGCGGGGGGGCAAGGCACAGATACGCAGTATTTT. This gives the protein CASSLGLAGGQGTDTQYF.

The J gene is TRBJ2-3, the V gene TRBV15, with 7 bases matching TRBD1. The CDR3 consists of 14 residues. The germline V gene has CDR1 LNHNV and CDR2 YYDKDF (reference sequence). J gave up 2 bases and V 3 bases, and 2 bases lay outside the gene matches. For the CDR3, the DNA is TGTGCCACCAGCAGTGGGACAGCCACAGATACGCAGTATTTT. Translation gives CATSSGTATDTQYF. Complete variable domain (other parts from reference TRBV15 and TRBJ2-3): DAMVIQNPRYQVTQFGKPVTLSCSQTLNHNVMYWYQQKSSQAPKLLFHYYDKDFNNEADTPDNFQSRRPNTSFCFLDIRSPGLGDTAMYLCATSSGTATDTQYFGPGTRLTVL.

Worth noting for this clonotype: At one end the junction does not follow the germline gene, possibly because of a read error. The chain has TRBV7-2 and TRBJ2-3, with 13 bases fitting TRBD2. The CDR3 is 16 residues long. The germline CDR1 and CDR2 sequences are SGHTA and FQGNSA. The CDR3 region has the DNA TGCGCCAGCAGCCAAGTTACTAGCGGGAGGGCAGATACGCAGTATTTT. This codes for CASSQVTSGRADTQYF.

The chain joins TRBV19 to TRBJ2-7, with 10 bases matching TRBD2. Germline CDR1 and CDR2: LNHDA and SQIVND (reference sequence). The CDR3 runs 14 residues. The V segment lost 3 bases and the J segment 4 bases; nucleotides outside the gene matches: 3. For the CDR3, the DNA is TGTGCCAGTAGTATTGGACTAGCGGATTACGAGCAGTACTTC. Encoded protein: CASSIGLADYEQYF.

CDR3 coding DNA: TGTGCCAGCAGTGTCAGCAACTATGGCTACACCTTC. As protein: CASSVSNYGYTF. The J gene is TRBJ1-2, the V gene TRBV2; D gene ambiguous. This CDR3 has 12 residues. The germline gives CDR1 SNHLY, CDR2 FYNNEI. Between the trimmed V and J ends, which lost 4 bases and 2 bases, there was a span of 5 bases.

The gene calls are TRBV11-3 and TRBJ2-7; 12 bases align to TRBD1. The CDR3 length is 15 residues. Germline CDR1 and CDR2: SGHNT and YENEEA. V was clipped by 6 bases and J by 5 bases; unmatched bases: 8. The CDR3 DNA reads as TGTGCCAGCAGGCAACCGGGACAGGGGGCCCACGAGCAGTACTTC. Translating gives CASRQPGQGAHEQYF.

This clonotype is medium-sized by share. This chain joins TRBV20-1 and TRBJ2-4; possibly TRBD1 or TRBD2 for D (5 bases each). This CDR3 region has 18 residues. From germline, CDR1 is DFQATT and CDR2 SNEGSKA (reference sequence). V lost 4 bases and J lost 0, with 22 bases in between. The DNA of the CDR3 is TGCAGTGCTAAAGAACAAATGGGGGTTAACCTAGCCAAAAACATTCAGTACTTC. Protein sequence: CSAKEQMGVNLAKNIQYF.

A single count supports this clonotype. V usage is TRBV29-1 and J usage is TRBJ1-2, with D tentatively TRBD1 (6 bases). This CDR3 has 12 amino acids. Per germline, CDR1 SQVTM and CDR2 ANQGSEA. Trimming stripped 5 bases from V and 2 bases from J, with 9 bases between. The CDR3 loop reads CSVYGQNYGYTF. CDR3 sequence (DNA): TGCAGCGTTTACGGACAGAACTATGGCTACACCTTC. Complete variable domain (other parts from reference TRBV29-1 and TRBJ1-2): SAVISQKPSRDICQRGTSLTIQCQVDSQVTMMFWYRQQPGQSLTLIATANQGSEATYESGFVIDKFPISRPNLTFSTLTVSNMSPEDSSIYLCSVYGQNYGYTFGSGTRLTVV.

The chain uses TRBV30 and TRBJ2-3, with 8 bases matching TRBD1. Unmatched junction bases numbered 12, after V lost 5 bases and J lost 2 bases. Germline V gene data show CDR1 as GTSNPN and CDR2 as SVGIG (reference sequence). The CDR3 has 16 residues. The CDR3, as DNA: TGTGCCTGGTTTTCCCGGGACAGGATTTACACAGATACGCAGTATTTT. Translating gives CAWFSRDRIYTDTQYF.

For this clonotype: The germline gene is not matched at one end of the junction; a read error may be the cause. The J gene is TRBJ1-6, the V gene TRBV7-3; a possible D gene is TRBD1 (5 bases). Per the germline V gene, CDR1 is SGHTA and CDR2 is FQGTGA. The CDR3 length is 15 residues. In DNA form, the CDR3 reads TGTGCCAGCAGCATAACGGGGGGGAGTGGTTCAGCCCTGCACTTT. The encoded protein is CASSITGGSGSALHF.

This chain joins TRBV2 and TRBJ2-5, with D possibly being TRBD2 (5 bases). V dropped 10 bases and J dropped 4 bases, with 19 bases sitting between them. The length of the CDR3 is 14 residues. The germline gives CDR1 SNHLY, CDR2 FYNNEI. The CDR3 nucleotides are TGTGCCACTACAACATGGGATCGGGGAGAGACCCAGTACTTC. This gives the protein CATTTWDRGETQYF.

The rearrangement uses TRBV7-8 and TRBJ1-3; 8 bases match TRBD1. V was pared by 1 base and J by 5 bases, with 4 bases of the junction left unmatched. This CDR3 has 15 residues. Germline V gene lookup returns CDR1 SGHVS and CDR2 FQNEAQ. CDR3 bases: TGTGCCAGCAGCTTAGGAGGACAGGGTCGAAACACCATATATTTT. Translation: CASSLGGQGRNTIYF.

This clonotype counts as medium-sized (0.01 to 0.1%). The chain is built from TRBV20-1 and TRBJ1-6; weak D call: TRBD1 (6 bases). Per germline, CDR1 DFQATT and CDR2 SNEGSKA (reference sequence). The CDR3 runs to 16 residues. V lost 1 base, J lost 6 bases, and 16 bases lay in between. The CDR3 nucleotides are TGCAGTGCTAGAGTAGGAGGGGGGGGGGTTAATTCACCCCTCCACTTT. Its protein is CSARVGGGGVNSPLHF.

This chain joins TRBV20-1 and TRBJ2-2, with D unresolved. V lost 3 bases to trimming and J lost 6 bases, with 8 bases between them. Germline V CDR1 and CDR2: DFQATT, SNEGSKA (reference sequence). The CDR3 is 12 amino acids. CDR3 protein: CSARGNAGELFF. DNA of the CDR3: TGCAGTGCTAGGGGCAATGCCGGGGAGCTGTTTTTT.

In this sample, this clonotype is medium-sized. This rearrangement joins TRBV13 to TRBJ2-7; D call uncertain. Germline V gene sequence: CDR1 PRHDT, CDR2 FYEKMQ (reference sequence). The CDR3 has 14 amino acids. Trimming left V 4 bases short and J 0 bases short, with 10 bases between. CDR3 protein: CASSSHSSSYEQYV. The DNA for the CDR3 is TGTGCCAGCAGCTCCCATTCGAGCTCCTACGAGCAGTACGTC.

This rearrangement joins TRBV7-2 to TRBJ1-6; 7 bases align to TRBD1. CDR3 length equals 13 residues. The germline V gene has CDR1 SGHTA and CDR2 FQGNSA. The V and J ends lost 2 bases and 15 bases, in that order; junction bases with no gene match: 7. The CDR3 here is CASSLRQGGRLHF. CDR3 in DNA: TGTGCCAGCAGCTTAAGGCAGGGGGGCCGCCTCCACTTT.

Details on this clonotype: This is likely a read error, given that the CDR3 carries no conserved phenylalanine or tryptophan at its end. The DNA is left out, because the CDR3 cannot be placed on it with certainty; the CDR3 is given as TCRdb lists it. This chain connects TRBV10-2 to TRBJ2-7; the listed D gene, TRBD1, was not tested against the DNA. With termini counted, the CDR3 has 18 amino acids. Germline-derived CDR1 and CDR2 are WSHSY and SAAADI. This CDR3 is CASSENRVSGQGPTSKTS.

The genes are TRBV11-2 and TRBJ1-2, with 9 bases lining up with TRBD1. Germline V lookup: CDR1 SGHAT, CDR2 FQNNGV. V was pared by 0 bases and J by 7 bases, with 6 bases of the junction left unmatched. This CDR3 comprises 15 residues. The CDR3 coding sequence is TGTGCCAGCAGCTTAGACGTCACAGGGGGCAGTGGCTACACCTTC. It is translated as CASSLDVTGGSGYTF.

The CDR3, as DNA: TGTGCCATCAGTGAATTCGACAGGCGCGGGACCCAGTACTTC. Its protein product is CAISEFDRRGTQYF. This sequence joins TRBV10-3 and TRBJ2-5, with D possibly TRBD1 on 6 matching bases. The length of the CDR3 is 14 residues. Trimming stripped 3 bases from V and 7 bases from J, with 15 bases between. The germline gives CDR1 ENHRY, CDR2 SYGVKD.

V usage is TRBV10-3 and J usage is TRBJ2-1; 8 positions agree with TRBD1. Losses at the gene ends were 8 bases for V and 4 bases for J; bases not matched to a gene: 10. The CDR3 contains 15 residues. CDR1 is ENHRY and CDR2 is SYGVKD in the germline V gene. The CDR3 DNA reads TGTGCCATCGGGAAGACAGGGGAACGTTACAATGAGCAGTTCTTC. Amino acid sequence: CAIGKTGERYNEQFF.

This clonotype is judged medium-sized. This chain uses TRBV3-2 with TRBJ2-7; the table's D gene call, TRBD1, was not cross checked with the DNA. TRBV3-2 is deemed a pseudogene. The CDR3 runs to 15 residues. In DNA, the CDR3 is TGTGCCAGCAGCCAAGATCTGAGGGGTGAATGCGAGCAGTACGTC. This gives the protein CASSQDLRGECEQYV.

The chain employs TRBV11-2 and TRBJ2-3; D remains unclear. The CDR3 runs 12 residues. Trimming cost V 0 bases and J 2 bases, with 0 bases left between them. CDR1 is SGHAT, CDR2 FQNNGV, per germline. CDR3 nucleotide sequence: TGTGCCAGCAGCTTAGACACAGATACGCAGTATTTT. It yields the protein CASSLDTDTQYF.

The chain combines TRBV6-7 with TRBJ2-5; D is ambiguous. TRBV6-7 is an open reading frame whose function is uncertain. The CDR3 spans 15 residues. V lost 11 bases to trimming and J lost 2 bases, with 21 bases between them. The CDR3 nucleotides are TGTGCCGGCCCCCTTAGGGCCGAGCTTCAAGAGACCCAGTACTTC. Its protein product is CAGPLRAELQETQYF.

This clonotype was detected many times. The rearrangement uses TRBV27 and TRBJ2-2, with D hard to call. Trimming took 6 bases from V and 0 from J, leaving 17 bases between them. In germline, CDR1 is MNHEY, CDR2 SMNVEV (reference sequence). The CDR3 runs 17 residues. The CDR3 DNA follows: TGTGCCAGCAGCCGAATGGTCACTACTCCGAACACCGGGGAGCTGTTTTTT. It codes for CASSRMVTTPNTGELFF.

A note on this clonotype: Given a much more abundant clone one base away, this may be a read error. V usage is TRBV30 and J usage is TRBJ2-1, with a possible D match to TRBD2 (6 bases). Germline V gene sequence: CDR1 GTSNPN, CDR2 SVGIG (reference sequence). Deletions cut 3 bases from V and 3 bases from J, with 21 bases between. The CDR3 consists of 17 residues. The CDR3 region is CAWREPGRGKFYNEQFF. CDR3 bases: TGTGCCTGGAGAGAGCCGGGACGGGGGAAATTCTACAATGAGCAGTTCTTC. Combining the CDR3 with reference TRBV30 and TRBJ2-1 gives the whole variable domain SQTIHQWPATLVQPVGSPLSLECTVEGTSNPNLYWYRQAAGRGLQLLFYSVGIGQISSEVPQNLSASRPQDRQFILSSKKLLLSDSGFYLCAWREPGRGKFYNEQFFGPGTRLTVL.